The 27 T cell receptor beta chains reported below all come from one sample, sequenced in a study of T cells in Graves' hyperthyroidism and ophthalmopathy. Using RNA transcripts as the source, TCR beta CDR3 regions were amplified. The HTBI primer set was used in a first-round RT-PCR of the TCR CDR3. MiXCR was run by TCRdb on the multiplex PCR reads, yielding one entry per CDR3 protein. The table includes about 600,000 distinct CDR3 sequences, about 14% detected once. The sequenced sample consisted of blood. Source of these receptors: a woman aged 45-65 years with Graves' ophthalmopathy.

This clonotype was seen many times. The chain is built from TRBV28 and TRBJ2-7, with D possibly matching TRBD1 (7 bases). The germline CDR1 and CDR2 sequences are MDHEN and SYDVKM. The CDR3 is 15 amino acids. The V and J ends lost 1 base and 2 bases respectively, with 12 bases between them. Written as DNA, the CDR3 is TGTGCCAGCAGTTTATTGCGGGACAGAACCTACGAGCAGTACTTC. Protein: CASSLLRDRTYEQYF. The full variable domain, rest sourced from reference TRBV28 and TRBJ2-7, is DVKVTQSSRYLVKRTGEKVFLECVQDMDHENMFWYRQDPGLGLRLIYFSYDVKMKEKGDIPEGYSVSREKKERFSLILESASTNQTSMYLCASSLLRDRTYEQYFGPGTRLTVT.

This clonotype was seen many times. The chain joins TRBV30 to TRBJ1-4, with TRBD1 matching 8 bases. Looked up from germline, CDR1 is GTSNPN and CDR2 is SVGIG (reference sequence). Germline trimming cut 4 bases from V and 8 bases from J; bases unmatched to any gene: 9. The CDR3 is made up of 14 amino acids. The CDR3 bases are TGTGCCTGGACCACCGGGACAGGAGGCGAAAAACTGTTTTTT. Its translation: CAWTTGTGGEKLFF.

This clonotype was observed many times. The chain is built from TRBV28 and TRBJ1-5, with a tentative D call TRBD1 (5 bases). Germline CDR1 is MDHEN and CDR2 is SYDVKM. V was shortened by 6 bases and J by 9 bases, with 15 bases between the two germline ends. This CDR3 spans 13 amino acids. The CDR3 sequence: CASSLGTVWPQHF. The CDR3 DNA reads as TGTGCCAGCAGCCTCGGGACCGTATGGCCCCAGCATTTT.

Ten or more counts support this clonotype. The chain carries TRBV28 and TRBJ2-7; no clear D. Germline assignment: CDR1 MDHEN and CDR2 SYDVKM. The CDR3 contains 13 residues. The V end lost 8 bases, the J end lost 0 bases, and 11 bases lay between the germline ends. The DNA for the CDR3 is TGTGCCAGCCGGGCCACCTACTCCTACGAGCAGTACTTC. Amino acids: CASRATYSYEQYF.

This clonotype was seen many times. The rearrangement uses TRBV20-1 and TRBJ2-5, with a tentative D call TRBD2 (5 bases). The CDR3 has 15 residues. Trimming took 4 bases from V and 2 from J, leaving 17 bases between them. Germline CDR1 is DFQATT and CDR2 is SNEGSKA (reference sequence). In DNA, the CDR3 is TGCAGTGCTAATCCACTTCTAGCTCAACAAGAGACCCAGTACTTC. Its protein product is CSANPLLAQQETQYF.

This clonotype has at least ten counts. This rearrangement joins TRBV2 to TRBJ1-5; weak D call: TRBD1 (5 bases). V dropped 10 bases and J dropped 0 bases, with 10 bases sitting between them. Looked up from germline, CDR1 is SNHLY and CDR2 is FYNNEI. This CDR3 contains 13 residues. In DNA form, the CDR3 reads TGTGCCATACGGGGCTTTAGCAATCAGCCCCAGCATTTT. This codes for CAIRGFSNQPQHF.

This clonotype was counted many times. In DNA, the CDR3 is TGCAGTGCTAGAGAGAGGACAGGGATGATTGGAGGCTACACCTTC. Residues: CSARERTGMIGGYTF. The rearrangement uses TRBV20-1 and TRBJ1-2; 8 nucleotides align to TRBD1. The CDR3 extends over 15 amino acids. With 0 bases clipped from V and 8 bases from J, the junction kept 11 bases outside the gene matches. CDR1 is DFQATT and CDR2 is SNEGSKA in the germline V gene (reference sequence).

This clonotype was seen ten or more times. The V gene is TRBV27, the J gene TRBJ1-1; a weak D match, TRBD1 (6 bases). V lost 3 bases and J lost 3, with 14 bases in between. Germline V gene sequence: CDR1 MNHEY, CDR2 SMNVEV (reference sequence). The CDR3 runs to 15 residues. For the CDR3, the DNA is TGTGCCAGCAGTTTCCTCGGACAGTTCGACACTGAAGCTTTCTTT. Translation gives CASSFLGQFDTEAFF.

This clonotype came up many times. J is TRBJ1-2 and V is TRBV3-1; the D gene is possibly TRBD1 (5 bases). V lost 2 bases, J lost 4 bases, and 8 bases lay in between. CDR1 is LGHDT, CDR2 YNNKEL, per germline (reference sequence). The CDR3 runs 13 residues. CDR3 amino acids: CASSQQGSYGYTF. The CDR3 region has the DNA TGTGCCAGCAGCCAACAGGGCTCCTATGGCTACACCTTC.

V and J are TRBV28 and TRBJ2-3; 10 nucleotides line up with TRBD2. CDR3 size: 17 residues. J was trimmed by 4 bases and V by 5 bases; bases with no gene match: 12. Looked up from germline, CDR1 is MDHEN and CDR2 is SYDVKM. The chain's CDR3 is CASSPRGSGRLADTQYF. The CDR3 region has the DNA TGTGCCAGCAGTCCCCGGGGTAGCGGGAGGTTAGCAGATACGCAGTATTTT.

CDR3 in amino acids: CASSDLSGANYGYTF. CDR3 sequence (DNA): TGCGCCAGCAGTGATTTAAGCGGAGCTAACTATGGCTACACCTTC. The rearrangement links TRBV10-2 to TRBJ1-2; the D is unclear. This CDR3 is built from 15 residues. V gave up 3 bases and J gave up 0 bases, with 11 bases separating them. The germline V gene has CDR1 WSHSY and CDR2 SAAADI.

The chain links TRBV7-2 to TRBJ2-1; D gene uncertain. This CDR3 spans 15 amino acids. V was trimmed by 9 bases and J by 8 bases, leaving 23 bases between them. Germline loops: CDR1 SGHTA, CDR2 FQGNSA. The CDR3 spells CASSIRGPRIDEQFF. In DNA, the CDR3 is TGTGCCAGTAGTATTCGTGGGCCGAGAATAGATGAGCAGTTCTTC.

This clonotype was seen ten or more times. This rearrangement joins TRBV12-3 or TRBV12-4 to TRBJ2-7, with TRBD2 identical over 9 bases. The CDR3 runs to 16 residues. After removal of 5 bases from V and 4 bases from J, the junction contained 12 bases not matched to a gene. The chain's CDR3 is CASSPSRGGRGYEQYF. CDR3 sequence (DNA): TGTGCCAGCAGTCCCTCGCGGGGGGGCCGAGGTTACGAGCAGTACTTC.

This clonotype turned up a few times. V gene TRBV10-2 combines with J gene TRBJ2-5; tentatively, D is TRBD1 (5 bases). The germline V and J ends were trimmed by 4 bases and 4 bases, with 7 bases remaining between them. Germline V gives CDR1 WSHSY, CDR2 SAAADI. The CDR3 is made up of 12 amino acids. CDR3 nucleotides: TGCGCCAGCAGTGTGCAGGGAGAGACCCAGTACTTC. As protein: CASSVQGETQYF.

This clonotype was recorded at least ten times. The V and J genes are TRBV7-2 and TRBJ2-5; D might be TRBD1 (6 bases). The CDR3 length is 14 residues. The germline V gene encodes CDR1 SGHTA and CDR2 FQGNSA. Trimming cost V 3 bases and J 2 bases, with 10 bases left between them. CDR3 sequence: CASSLNTGQETQYF. The CDR3 bases are TGTGCCAGCAGCTTGAACACAGGGCAAGAGACCCAGTACTTC. Based on the CDR3 plus reference TRBV7-2 and TRBJ2-5, the full variable domain is GAGVSQSPSNKVTEKGKDVELRCDPISGHTALYWYRQSLGQGLEFLIYFQGNSAPDKSGLPSDRFSAERTGGSVSTLTIQRTQQEDSAVYLCASSLNTGQETQYFGPGTRLLVL.

This clonotype was seen at least ten times. The V gene is TRBV12-3 or TRBV12-4, the J gene TRBJ2-2, with D possibly being TRBD1 (6 bases). The CDR3 contains 14 residues. Deletions cut 5 bases from V and 7 bases from J, with 14 bases between. The CDR3 DNA follows: TGTGCCAGCAGTACCAACAGGGAAAACGGGGAGCTGTTTTTT. Protein product: CASSTNRENGELFF.

In the case of this clonotype: Mismatch with germline at one junction end may stem from a read error. This chain connects TRBV5-1 to TRBJ2-3, with TRBD2 matching 8 bases. Germline CDR1 and CDR2: SGHRS and YFSETQ. The CDR3 contains 14 residues. The CDR3 DNA sequence: TGCGCCAGCAGCTTGACTAGCGGCACAGATACGCTGTATTTT. Translating it yields CASSLTSGTDTLYF.

Only a few counts were recorded for this clonotype. V is TRBV7-6 and J is TRBJ1-5; the D gene is possibly TRBD1 (6 bases). The CDR3 loop spans 12 amino acids. The V end lost 5 bases, the J end lost 7 bases, and 9 bases lay between the germline ends. Germline V gene data show CDR1 as SGHVS and CDR2 as FNYEAQ. The CDR3 coding sequence is TGTGCCAGCAGCCGGGACAACCAGCCCCAGCATTTT. Encoded protein: CASSRDNQPQHF.

This clonotype came up once. This could be a read error, since a much larger clone is one nucleotide away. The chain links TRBV7-6 to TRBJ2-2; tentatively, D is TRBD2 (5 bases). The ends were cut back, 2 bases at V and 6 bases at J, with 13 bases in the middle. Germline CDR1 reads SGHVS; CDR2 reads FNYEAQ. This CDR3 contains 15 residues. In nucleotides, the CDR3 is TGTGCCAGCAGCTTATTGGAGGAGAGATCCGGGGAGCTGTTTTTT. Protein product: CASSLLEERSGELFF.

This clonotype was counted many times. The chain combines TRBV7-3 with TRBJ2-5; no definite D call. Germline V CDR1 and CDR2: SGHTA, FQGTGA. Trimming took off 5 bases at V and 0 bases at J, with 4 bases between the two ends. The CDR3 contains 12 residues. The DNA for the CDR3 is TGTGCCAGCAGCAACAACCAAGAGACCCAGTACTTC. It is translated as CASSNNQETQYF.

V is TRBV20-1 and J is TRBJ2-7; a weak D match, TRBD2 (5 bases). The CDR3 length is 13 residues. The germline V and J ends were trimmed by 2 bases and 2 bases, with 10 bases remaining between them. Germline V lookup: CDR1 DFQATT, CDR2 SNEGSKA (reference sequence). The DNA for the CDR3 is TGCAGTGCTAGACCCACCGGGACCTACGAGCAGTACTTC. Translation gives CSARPTGTYEQYF.

This clonotype appeared many times. The chain combines TRBV6-2 or TRBV6-3 with TRBJ2-1; 9 bases are a match to TRBD2. Germline trimming cut 5 bases from V and 1 base from J; bases unmatched to any gene: 9. This CDR3 is built from 17 residues. The V gene's germline CDR1 is MNHEY and CDR2 SVGEGT. DNA of the CDR3: TGTGCCAGCAGTCTCCTAGCGGGGCTGCTATCCTACAATGAGCAGTTCTTC. Protein product: CASSLLAGLLSYNEQFF.

The genes are TRBV29-1 and TRBJ2-7, with unresolved D. CDR1 and CDR2 (germline): SQVTM, ANQGSEA. The CDR3 runs to 12 residues. V was trimmed by 4 bases and J by 1 base, leaving 8 bases between them. The CDR3 sequence is CSVGLRSYEQYF. The CDR3 DNA follows: TGCAGCGTTGGGTTGCGATCCTACGAGCAGTACTTC.

The V and J genes are TRBV4-3 and TRBJ2-2; 7 nucleotides line up with TRBD1. The CDR3 has 16 amino acids. Losses at the gene ends were 3 bases for V and 0 bases for J; bases not matched to a gene: 4. CDR1 and CDR2 (germline): LGHNA, YSLEER. CDR3 nucleotide sequence: TGCGCCAGCAGCCAGTTGGGACAGACGAACACCGGGGAGCTGTTTTTT. This sequence encodes CASSQLGQTNTGELFF.

This clonotype was recorded many times. This chain links TRBV11-2 with TRBJ2-7; D call uncertain. The CDR3 contains 12 residues. CDR1 and CDR2 (germline): SGHAT, FQNNGV. The V end lost 5 bases, the J end lost 3 bases, and 8 bases lay between the germline ends. The DNA for the CDR3 is TGTGCCAGCAGCACCAGGAGCTACGAGCAGTACTTC. Translated: CASSTRSYEQYF.

This clonotype has a handful of counts. The J gene is TRBJ1-2, the V gene TRBV6-1, with no clear D. The V and J ends lost 4 bases and 5 bases respectively, with 14 bases between them. CDR1 and CDR2 from the germline V gene are MNHNS and SASEGT. CDR3 length equals 14 residues. The CDR3 DNA reads as TGTGCCAGCAGTGCCATAACCGGGCTATATGGCTACACCTTC. Amino acid sequence: CASSAITGLYGYTF.

This clonotype was picked up many times. The chain joins TRBV3-1 to TRBJ2-1; TRBD2 matches at 11 bases. V lost 1 base and J lost 8; bases outside the gene matches: 7. The germline V gene encodes CDR1 LGHDT and CDR2 YNNKEL (reference sequence). There are 16 residues in the CDR3. The CDR3 sequence: CASSQAVAGGGYEQFF. The CDR3 DNA is TGTGCCAGCAGCCAAGCCGTAGCGGGAGGGGGATATGAGCAGTTCTTC.